The 27 T cell receptor beta chains in this list originate from one sample, sequenced in a study of T cell responses to AZD1222 COVID-19 vaccine. TCRdb's table, derived via immunoSEQ multiplex PCR, lists solely in-frame clones and lacks some. The data show 170,000 or so clones, approximately 86% seen once. The material sequenced was peripheral blood, taken 28 days after the second AZD1222 dose. These receptor sequences come from an adult who received the AZD1222 COVID-19 vaccine.

The chain has TRBV7-9 and TRBJ1-2; 8 nucleotides align to TRBD1. Losses at the gene ends were 0 bases for V and 1 base for J; bases not matched to a gene: 10. The germline V gene has CDR1 SEHNR and CDR2 FQNEAQ (reference sequence). This CDR3 spans 18 amino acids. Written as DNA, the CDR3 is TGTGCCAGCAGCTTAGCGCGGGCAGGGGGCCCAAATAACTATGGCTACACCTTC. Protein: CASSLARAGGPNNYGYTF. The whole variable domain, remainder taken from reference TRBV7-9 and TRBJ1-2, is DTGVSQNPRHKITKRGQNVTFRCDPISEHNRLYWYRQTLGQGPEFLTYFQNEAQLEKSRLLSDRFSAERPKGSFSTLEIQRTEQGDSAMYLCASSLARAGGPNNYGYTFGSGTRLTVV.

This chain links TRBV7-2 with TRBJ1-1; no definite D call. CDR1 is SGHTA and CDR2 is FQGNSA in the germline V gene. CDR3 length: 16 residues. The V and J ends lost 3 bases and 2 bases respectively, with 16 bases between them. This chain's CDR3 is CASSFFYMTTNTEAFF. CDR3 DNA sequence: TGTGCCAGCAGCTTTTTCTATATGACCACAAACACTGAAGCTTTCTTT.

This clone is a singleton in its sample. The V call is TRBV19, the J call TRBJ1-2; weak D call: TRBD1 (5 bases). CDR1 is LNHDA, CDR2 SQIVND, per germline (reference sequence). The CDR3 totals 15 residues. The V and J ends lost 3 bases and 4 bases respectively, with 15 bases between them. As DNA, the CDR3 is TGTGCCAGTAGTATCAAGGGGTTCGACCTCTATGGCTACACCTTC. Amino acids: CASSIKGFDLYGYTF.

The chain uses TRBV3-1 (or the pseudogene TRBV3-2) and TRBJ1-1; D uncertain. Germline V CDR1 and CDR2: LGHDT, YNNKEL (reference sequence). The CDR3 sequence is 13 residues long. Trimming left V 4 bases short and J 5 bases short, with 11 bases between. The CDR3 nucleotides are TGTGCCAGCAGCCCCACTCTAGGGACTGAAGCTTTCTTT. Translated: CASSPTLGTEAFF.

The gene calls are TRBV10-3 and TRBJ1-6; a weak D match, TRBD1 (5 bases). The CDR3 spans 14 residues. Trimming stripped 0 bases from V and 11 bases from J, with 11 bases between. Germline V gives CDR1 ENHRY, CDR2 SYGVKD. The CDR3 nucleotides are TGTGCCATCAGTGAGTCACTAGACAGACCACCCCTCCACTTT. Translated: CAISESLDRPPLHF.

This clone has just one count. The genes are TRBV5-1 and TRBJ2-1, with a possible D match to TRBD2 (5 bases). This CDR3 has 16 residues. Deletions cut 2 bases from V and 2 bases from J, with 14 bases between. Germline-derived CDR1 and CDR2 are SGHRS and YFSETQ. The DNA of the CDR3 is TGCGCCAGCAGCTTCTCCATGGCTAGCCCCTACAATGAGCAGTTCTTC. Its protein is CASSFSMASPYNEQFF.

V gene TRBV12-3 or TRBV12-4 combines with J gene TRBJ2-5, with D perhaps matching TRBD1 (5 bases). The CDR3 runs 13 residues. V was clipped by 6 bases and J by 5 bases, with 13 bases between them. The CDR3 loop reads CASSVARVETQYF. CDR3 sequence (DNA): TGTGCCAGCAGCGTCGCCAGGGTGGAGACCCAGTACTTC.

V gene TRBV6-1 combines with J gene TRBJ2-3, with TRBD2 matching over 8 bases. Per germline, CDR1 MNHNS and CDR2 SASEGT. The V segment lost 4 bases and the J segment 5 bases; nucleotides outside the gene matches: 11. CDR3 length: 16 amino acids. Written as DNA, the CDR3 is TGTGCCAGCAGTGGTTCCGTCGGGGGGGCCGTAGATACGCAGTATTTT. It encodes CASSGSVGGAVDTQYF.

The V call is TRBV6-5, the J call TRBJ2-7, with a possible D match to TRBD2 (5 bases). The length of the CDR3 is 14 residues. Germline V CDR1 and CDR2: MNHEY, SVGAGI. V lost 2 bases and J lost 3, with 11 bases in between. CDR3 sequence: CASSYLPGNYEQYF. The CDR3, as DNA: TGTGCCAGCAGTTACCTTCCCGGGAACTACGAGCAGTACTTC.

V gene TRBV5-1 combines with J gene TRBJ2-6, with D perhaps matching TRBD1 (7 bases). The CDR3 has 18 amino acids. Trimming removed 2 bases at V and 0 bases at J, with 15 bases between. The germline CDR1 and CDR2 sequences are SGHRS and YFSETQ. The CDR3 coding sequence is TGCGCCAGCAGCTTAAGGGCGGGACAGTTCTCTGGGGCCAACGTCCTGACTTTC. Encoded protein: CASSLRAGQFSGANVLTF.

V and J are TRBV7-2 and TRBJ1-1, with D hard to call. Germline lookup yields CDR1 SGHTA and CDR2 FQGNSA. The CDR3 totals 14 residues. The V gene lost 3 bases and the J gene lost 1 base, with 9 bases spanning the gap. As DNA, the CDR3 is TGTGCCAGCAGCTTTCTCCCGGAGAACACTGAAGCTTTCTTT. Protein: CASSFLPENTEAFF.

The V gene is TRBV28, the J gene TRBJ1-2, with D perhaps TRBD1 (5 bases). Germline CDR1 MDHEN, CDR2 SYDVKM. CDR3 length: 15 residues. Trimming took off 6 bases at V and 0 bases at J, with 14 bases between the two ends. CDR3 sequence: CASRLQGATNYGYTF. CDR3 nucleotides: TGTGCCAGCAGGCTGCAAGGGGCCACTAACTATGGCTACACCTTC.

With regard to this clone: The identical CDR3 is also encoded by other nucleotide sequences in the sample. V and J are TRBV9 and TRBJ2-2; unclear D gene. The CDR3 extends over 14 amino acids. The germline V gene has CDR1 SGDLS and CDR2 YYNGEE. Trimming shortened V by 0 bases and J by 5 bases, and 8 bases separated the two germline ends. DNA for the CDR3: TGTGCCAGCAGCGTAGCTACCCAAACCGGGGAGCTGTTTTTT. Its translation is CASSVATQTGELFF. The full variable domain, rest sourced from reference TRBV9 and TRBJ2-2, is DSGVTQTPKHLITATGQRVTLRCSPRSGDLSVYWYQQSLDQGLQFLIQYYNGEERAKGNILERFSAQQFPDLHSELNLSSLELGDSALYFCASSVATQTGELFFGEGSRLTVL.

The chain combines TRBV6-2 or TRBV6-3 with TRBJ1-1; no clear D gene. The V end lost 6 bases, the J end lost 5 bases, and 10 bases lay between the germline ends. Germline V gene data show CDR1 as MNHEY and CDR2 as SVGEGT. This CDR3 has 12 residues. The CDR3 nucleotides read TGTGCCAGCAGCCTCCTCCTAACTGAAGCTTTCTTT. It encodes CASSLLLTEAFF.

V gene TRBV4-1 combines with J gene TRBJ2-5, with a tentative D call TRBD2 (7 bases). The CDR3 covers 17 residues. Germline CDR1 and CDR2: MGHRA and YSYEKL. Trimming removed 1 base from V and 1 base from J, with 16 bases in between. The CDR3 DNA is TGCGCCAGCAGCCAAGTCGGGGGGCGAGGGGTCCAAGAGACCCAGTACTTC. Its protein is CASSQVGGRGVQETQYF.

This rearrangement joins TRBV5-4 to TRBJ2-2; 9 bases agree with TRBD2. J was trimmed by 6 bases and V by 9 bases; bases with no gene match: 12. The CDR3 has 15 amino acids. CDR1 and CDR2 (germline): SGHNT, YYREEE (reference sequence). Here the CDR3 DNA reads TGTGCCACCACCTCGTGGCGGGGGGGCGCCGGGGAGCTGTTTTTT. Translation gives CATTSWRGGAGELFF.

This chain joins TRBV27 and TRBJ2-2; D not certain. The V gene lost 2 bases and the J gene lost 0 bases, with 7 bases spanning the gap. This CDR3 comprises 15 residues. CDR1 MNHEY and CDR2 SMNVEV come from the germline V gene (reference sequence). The CDR3 reads CASSLENTNTGELFF. The CDR3 DNA reads as TGTGCCAGCAGTTTAGAGAACACGAACACCGGGGAGCTGTTTTTT.

The J gene is TRBJ1-3, the V gene TRBV11-2, with D hard to call. In germline, CDR1 is SGHAT, CDR2 FQNNGV. Trimming pared 3 bases from V and 1 base from J, leaving 10 bases between. The CDR3 loop spans 15 amino acids. Here the CDR3 reads CASSFRPGSGNTIYF. Here the CDR3 DNA reads TGTGCCAGCAGCTTCAGACCCGGATCTGGAAACACCATATATTTT.

This clone was observed a single time. The chain joins TRBV30 to TRBJ1-5; tentative D call: TRBD1 (5 bases). The CDR3 extends over 13 amino acids. Trimming stripped 2 bases from V and 4 bases from J, with 9 bases between. Germline values: CDR1 GTSNPN, CDR2 SVGIG (reference sequence). The CDR3 region has the DNA TGTGCCTGGAGTTATTCAGGGAATCAGCCCCAGCATTTT. Translated: CAWSYSGNQPQHF.

This clone has a single count. The J gene is TRBJ2-1, the V gene TRBV5-1; 12 bases match TRBD1. Per germline, CDR1 SGHRS and CDR2 YFSETQ. The CDR3 sequence is 16 residues long. V trimming: 0 bases; J trimming: 10 bases; junction bases outside the gene matches: 8. CDR3 DNA: TGCGCCAGCAGCTTGGATGGGGACAGGGGGCTGGGCGAGCAGTTCTTC. Protein product: CASSLDGDRGLGEQFF.

This chain uses TRBV19 with TRBJ1-2; TRBD1 might be the D (5 bases). V was cut by 5 bases and J by 3 bases, with 13 bases left in between. The germline gives CDR1 LNHDA, CDR2 SQIVND (reference sequence). The CDR3 is 14 residues long. This chain's CDR3 is CASSATASDYGYTF. The CDR3 coding sequence is TGTGCCAGTAGTGCGACAGCATCGGACTATGGCTACACCTTC.

This clone came up once. The V and J genes are TRBV6-1 and TRBJ1-5, with a weak D call TRBD1 (6 bases). The CDR3 is 15 residues long. The ends were cut back, 3 bases at V and 4 bases at J, with 13 bases in the middle. Germline assignment: CDR1 MNHNS and CDR2 SASEGT. The CDR3 bases are TGTGCCAGCAGTGATACCGGACAGTCGAATCAGCCCCAGCATTTT. Its translation: CASSDTGQSNQPQHF.

V and J are TRBV9 and TRBJ2-2; no definite D call. V dropped 2 bases and J dropped 4 bases, with 9 bases sitting between them. There are 14 residues in the CDR3. The germline gives CDR1 SGDLS, CDR2 YYNGEE. As DNA, the CDR3 is TGTGCCAGCAGCGTTAATGTCCCCACCGGGGAGCTGTTTTTT. Translating it yields CASSVNVPTGELFF.

The CDR3 loop is CASSLAQPGELFF. In DNA form, the CDR3 reads TGTGCCAGCAGCTTGGCCCAACCGGGGGAGCTGTTTTTT. V gene TRBV7-3 combines with J gene TRBJ2-2; D gene uncertain. The germline gives CDR1 SGHTA, CDR2 FQGTGA. Between the trimmed V and J ends, which lost 3 bases and 8 bases, there was a span of 10 bases. The CDR3 consists of 13 residues.

The chain couples TRBV10-3 to TRBJ1-1; 8 positions match TRBD1. Germline V gene sequence: CDR1 ENHRY, CDR2 SYGVKD. This CDR3 region has 14 residues. V was pared by 3 bases and J by 3 bases, with 3 bases of the junction left unmatched. CDR3 residues: CAISDPTGDTEAFF. The CDR3 coding sequence is TGTGCCATCAGTGACCCGACAGGGGACACTGAAGCTTTCTTT.

CDR3 nucleotides: TGTGCCACCAGGGACGTACCGAGCTCCTATAATTCACCCCTCCACTTT. This translates into CATRDVPSSYNSPLHF. The chain employs TRBV15 and TRBJ1-6; D not certain. Germline V CDR1 and CDR2: LNHNV, YYDKDF (reference sequence). The CDR3 consists of 16 residues. Trimming took 6 bases from V and 0 from J, leaving 12 bases between them.

The V and J genes are TRBV19 and TRBJ1-6; D is perhaps TRBD1 (5 bases). The CDR3 is 14 amino acids. V dropped 4 bases and J dropped 10 bases, with 14 bases sitting between them. Germline assignment: CDR1 LNHDA and CDR2 SQIVND (reference sequence). The CDR3 nucleotides read TGTGCCAGTAGTACCCGGGGCTCGCGGTCACCCCTCCACTTT. Protein sequence: CASSTRGSRSPLHF.